The 30 T cell receptor beta chains given below trace back to one sample, sequenced in a study of blood T cell repertoires in COVID-19. Repertoires were generated with immunoSEQ multiplex PCR, while TCRdb's copy carries only in-frame clones and drops some. Altogether 370,000 or so clones are present, around 87% being singletons, with the ten largest covering 1% to 1.5%. Sequenced: PBMCs or T cells enriched from blood (not recorded which). These receptors came from a man aged 30-40 years who had recovered from COVID-19.

As regards this clone: An end of the junction does not agree with germline; a read error may underlie this. The chain is built from TRBV5-4 and TRBJ1-1; no clear D gene. The CDR3 runs to 14 residues. The V gene's germline CDR1 is SGHNT and CDR2 YYREEE (reference sequence). The chain's CDR3 is CASTLAAGNTEAFF. In DNA, the CDR3 is TGTGCCAGCACCTTGGCGGCAGGGAACACTGAAGCTTTCTTT.

Only one count was recorded for this clone. The chain joins TRBV4-3 to TRBJ1-2; 10 nucleotides agree with TRBD1. V was pared by 0 bases and J by 7 bases, with 5 bases of the junction left unmatched. This CDR3 is built from 15 residues. CDR1 LGHNA and CDR2 YSLEER come from the germline V gene. CDR3 coding DNA: TGCGCCAGCAGCCAAGAGCGACAGGGGGCATTTGGCTACACCTTC. It codes for CASSQERQGAFGYTF.

The gene calls are TRBV19 and TRBJ2-3; possible D gene TRBD1, 6 bases. Germline V gene data show CDR1 as LNHDA and CDR2 as SQIVND (reference sequence). Deletions cut 4 bases from V and 2 bases from J, with 13 bases between. This CDR3 region has 15 residues. CDR3 loop: CASSKDSLLTDTQYF. The CDR3 DNA reads TGTGCCAGTAGTAAGGACAGCCTACTCACAGATACGCAGTATTTT.

The J gene is TRBJ2-1, the V gene TRBV2; a possible D gene is TRBD2 (5 bases). Germline CDR1 and CDR2: SNHLY and FYNNEI. V gave up 1 base and J gave up 2 bases, with 9 bases separating them. The CDR3 is 15 residues long. CDR3 sequence: CASSEDPGAYNEQFF. The CDR3 DNA follows: TGTGCCAGCAGTGAAGACCCCGGGGCCTACAATGAGCAGTTCTTC.

The rearrangement uses TRBV18 and TRBJ2-1; weak D call: TRBD2 (6 bases). Germline values: CDR1 KGHSH, CDR2 LQKENI. The length of the CDR3 is 14 residues. The V end lost 2 bases, the J end lost 7 bases, and 12 bases lay between the germline ends. The CDR3 region has the DNA TGTGCCAGCTCACCAGGGACTGAAAAAAATGAGCAGTTCTTC. Its translation is CASSPGTEKNEQFF.

The chain recombines TRBV4-1 with TRBJ2-4, with TRBD1 identical over 7 bases. The CDR3 length is 16 residues. Germline V gene data show CDR1 as MGHRA and CDR2 as YSYEKL. V lost 4 bases and J lost 7; bases outside the gene matches: 13. CDR3 protein: CASSLRANQQGNIQYF. The CDR3 DNA is TGCGCCAGCAGCCTCCGGGCCAACCAACAGGGGAACATTCAGTACTTC.

The J gene is TRBJ1-2, the V gene TRBV5-4; weak D call: TRBD1 (6 bases). The V and J ends lost 4 bases and 5 bases respectively, with 12 bases between them. The CDR3 covers 13 residues. Germline values: CDR1 SGHNT, CDR2 YYREEE (reference sequence). The CDR3, as DNA: TGTGCCAGCAGCCTGACAGGAGTATATGGCTACACCTTC. Protein sequence: CASSLTGVYGYTF.

This clone is a singleton in its sample. The chain recombines TRBV7-3 with TRBJ2-3; 11 bases are shared with TRBD2. This CDR3 spans 15 amino acids. Trimming removed 6 bases from V and 2 bases from J; junction bases left unmatched: 4. Germline loops: CDR1 SGHTA, CDR2 FQGTGA. This chain's CDR3 is CASSLTSGDTDTQYF. CDR3 nucleotides: TGTGCCAGCAGTTTGACTAGCGGGGACACAGATACGCAGTATTTT.

The genes are TRBV9 and TRBJ2-5; possibly TRBD1 for D (6 bases). This CDR3 contains 15 residues. The germline CDR1 and CDR2 sequences are SGDLS and YYNGEE. V lost 0 bases and J lost 7, with 16 bases in between. In DNA form, the CDR3 reads TGTGCCAGCAGCGTAGCATCAGGGGCCGAAGGGACCCAGTACTTC. Protein sequence: CASSVASGAEGTQYF.

The CDR3 coding sequence is TGCGCCAGCAGCCAAGTCGGGCGGGGATGGGGAGAGACCCAGTACTTC. Encoded protein: CASSQVGRGWGETQYF. The chain joins TRBV4-1 to TRBJ2-5; possibly TRBD2 for D (6 bases). Germline lookup yields CDR1 MGHRA and CDR2 YSYEKL. V was cut by 1 base and J by 4 bases, with 16 bases left in between. CDR3 length equals 16 residues.

The chain joins TRBV5-1 to TRBJ2-1, with D perhaps TRBD2 (5 bases). Trimming took 4 bases from V and 4 from J, leaving 9 bases between them. There are 13 residues in the CDR3. Germline V gene sequence: CDR1 SGHRS, CDR2 YFSETQ. CDR3 loop: CASSVTSYNEQFF. Written as DNA, the CDR3 is TGCGCCAGCAGCGTAACTAGTTACAATGAGCAGTTCTTC.

The chain couples TRBV6-5 to TRBJ2-3; no firm D call. V lost 0 bases and J 11 bases, leaving 12 bases between the germline ends. Germline V CDR1 and CDR2: MNHEY, SVGAGI. The CDR3 consists of 13 residues. The CDR3, as DNA: TGTGCCAGCAGTTACTCGGCAGCGTACGGGCAGTATTTT. Translating it yields CASSYSAAYGQYF.

This clone was detected only once. The CDR3 DNA follows: TGCGCCAGCAGCCAAGCACAGGGGAGTTACGAGCAGTACTTC. It translates to CASSQAQGSYEQYF. This chain joins TRBV4-3 and TRBJ2-7, with TRBD1 matching 7 bases. The CDR3 has 14 amino acids. Germline V CDR1 and CDR2: LGHNA, YSLEER. J lost 4 bases, V lost 1 base, and 4 bases had no gene match.

This clone has only one observation. The chain combines TRBV19 with TRBJ1-5; D is unclear. The V gene's germline CDR1 is LNHDA and CDR2 SQIVND (reference sequence). There are 15 residues in the CDR3. The V end lost 7 bases, the J end lost 5 bases, and 18 bases lay between the germline ends. The CDR3 DNA sequence: TGTGCCAGTAAGGTCGACCGGGTAGTTGATCAGCCCCAGCATTTT. Protein sequence: CASKVDRVVDQPQHF.

The genes are TRBV9 and TRBJ2-5; perhaps TRBD2 as D (6 bases). CDR3 length: 16 amino acids. The V gene lost 2 bases and the J gene lost 4 bases, with 18 bases spanning the gap. CDR1 is SGDLS, CDR2 YYNGEE, per germline. The CDR3 bases are TGTGCCAGCAGCGTCCAAGGAGGGGTTCAGGGAGAGACCCAGTACTTC. It codes for CASSVQGGVQGETQYF.

The rearrangement links TRBV6-6 to TRBJ1-3; D unresolved. Germline V gives CDR1 MNHNY, CDR2 SVGAGI (reference sequence). The CDR3 contains 13 residues. V was pared by 2 bases and J by 4 bases, with 6 bases between. As DNA, the CDR3 is TGTGCCAGCAGTTACCAACAGGGAAACACCATATATTTT. It codes for CASSYQQGNTIYF.

The genes are TRBV30 and TRBJ1-2; tentative D call: TRBD1 (5 bases). The length of the CDR3 is 13 residues. With 0 bases removed from V and 4 bases from J, the gap between germline ends came to 9 bases. Germline CDR1 reads GTSNPN; CDR2 reads SVGIG (reference sequence). The CDR3 DNA reads as TGTGCCTGGAGTGTAAGGGGCAGCTATGGCTACACCTTC. Residues: CAWSVRGSYGYTF.

This chain joins TRBV27 and TRBJ2-3, with D perhaps TRBD2 (5 bases). V dropped 6 bases and J dropped 2 bases, with 18 bases sitting between them. This CDR3 region has 16 residues. The V gene's germline CDR1 is MNHEY and CDR2 SMNVEV (reference sequence). The CDR3 here is CASSDWGVSPTDTQYF. The CDR3 DNA follows: TGTGCCAGCAGCGACTGGGGAGTCTCCCCCACAGATACGCAGTATTTT.

V gene TRBV2 combines with J gene TRBJ1-5; 9 bases map to TRBD1. This CDR3 has 14 amino acids. Germline V gene sequence: CDR1 SNHLY, CDR2 FYNNEI. The V gene end was trimmed by 3 bases and the J gene end by 6 bases; junction bases not matched to a gene: 3. CDR3 protein: CASSDGQGSQPQHF. In DNA form, the CDR3 reads TGTGCCAGCAGTGACGGACAGGGGAGTCAGCCCCAGCATTTT.

The J gene is TRBJ1-1, the V gene TRBV19, with D unresolved. The V gene's germline CDR1 is LNHDA and CDR2 SQIVND (reference sequence). V lost 7 bases and J 2 bases, leaving 17 bases between the germline ends. The CDR3 covers 15 residues. The CDR3 loop reads CASILAAGSNTEAFF. DNA of the CDR3: TGTGCCAGTATTCTAGCGGCAGGTTCAAACACTGAAGCTTTCTTT.

The V call is TRBV11-2, the J call TRBJ2-4, with D maybe TRBD1 (5 bases). V lost 3 bases, J lost 7 bases, and 10 bases lay in between. Germline values: CDR1 SGHAT, CDR2 FQNNGV. The CDR3 loop spans 13 amino acids. The CDR3 region is CASSFQGMNIQYF. In DNA form, the CDR3 reads TGTGCCAGCAGCTTTCAGGGTATGAACATTCAGTACTTC.

This sequence joins TRBV9 and TRBJ2-7; no clear D gene. Trimming took off 0 bases at V and 5 bases at J, with 15 bases between the two ends. The CDR3 totals 15 residues. CDR1 is SGDLS, CDR2 YYNGEE, per germline. The DNA for the CDR3 is TGTGCCAGCAGCGTAGCTACGACTGCCCCCCACGAGCAGTACTTC. It specifies CASSVATTAPHEQYF.

This chain connects TRBV4-1 to TRBJ1-5; the match to TRBD1 covers 7 bases. CDR3 size: 16 residues. V lost 8 bases to trimming and J lost 0 bases; unmatched junction nucleotides: 10. Germline V gene lookup returns CDR1 MGHRA and CDR2 YSYEKL. The CDR3 loop reads CASRQTGQDSNQPQHF. CDR3 sequence (DNA): TGCGCCAGCCGACAGACAGGACAGGATAGCAATCAGCCCCAGCATTTT.

This clone was observed a handful of times. V usage is TRBV18 and J usage is TRBJ2-5, with D perhaps TRBD1 (6 bases). The CDR3 has 17 residues. Per the germline V gene, CDR1 is KGHSH and CDR2 is LQKENI. V lost 2 bases and J 5 bases, leaving 21 bases between the germline ends. For the CDR3, the DNA is TGTGCCAGCTCACCAACAGGGCCCTCAGCTTTACGTGAGACCCAGTACTTC. Translated: CASSPTGPSALRETQYF.

CDR3 DNA sequence: TGTGCCAGTAGTACAGGGGCTGACACCGGGGAGCTGTTTTTT. Its protein product is CASSTGADTGELFF. V gene TRBV19 combines with J gene TRBJ2-2; weak D call: TRBD1 (6 bases). This CDR3 is 14 amino acids long. Germline CDR1 reads LNHDA; CDR2 reads SQIVND (reference sequence). V shed 4 bases and J shed 3 bases, with 9 bases lying between them.

The genes are TRBV18 and TRBJ1-4; D not certain. Trimming removed 2 bases at V and 4 bases at J, with 8 bases between. This CDR3 contains 14 residues. CDR1 is KGHSH, CDR2 LQKENI, per germline. Written as DNA, the CDR3 is TGTGCCAGCTCACCAGGGCAGCATAATGAAAAACTGTTTTTT. Translation: CASSPGQHNEKLFF.

The chain carries TRBV4-2 and TRBJ2-5, with D perhaps TRBD2 (6 bases). This CDR3 spans 13 amino acids. Germline CDR1 LGHNA, CDR2 YNFKEQ. Trimming cost V 0 bases and J 13 bases, with 15 bases left between them. For the CDR3, the DNA is TGTGCCAGCAGCCAAGATTGGGGACTGGGTCCGTACTTC. Protein product: CASSQDWGLGPYF.

This clone has only one observation. In DNA, the CDR3 is TGCGCCAGCAGCTTCTCGGGACAGGGGGCTGGGAACACTGAAGCTTTCTTT. Protein sequence: CASSFSGQGAGNTEAFF. The chain employs TRBV5-1 and TRBJ1-1; 12 bases align to TRBD1. CDR1 and CDR2 (germline): SGHRS, YFSETQ. After removal of 2 bases from V and 1 base from J, the junction contained 6 bases not matched to a gene. CDR3 length: 17 amino acids.

The chain uses TRBV6-5 and TRBJ2-3, with a weak D call TRBD1 (6 bases). CDR1 MNHEY and CDR2 SVGAGI come from the germline V gene. V was shortened by 4 bases and J by 1 base, with 12 bases between the two germline ends. The CDR3 consists of 15 residues. CDR3 sequence (DNA): TGTGCCAGCAGTTCGTTGGGGGCTGGCACAGATACGCAGTATTTT. Translated: CASSSLGAGTDTQYF.

The V and J genes are TRBV2 and TRBJ2-3; D ambiguous. Deletions cut 8 bases from V and 0 bases from J, with 9 bases between. Germline assignment: CDR1 SNHLY and CDR2 FYNNEI. The length of the CDR3 is 13 residues. The CDR3 is CASHTGSTDTQYF. The CDR3 DNA sequence: TGTGCCAGCCACACGGGTAGCACAGATACGCAGTATTTT.